Here is one T cell receptor beta chain with its context. This clonotype was detected many times. Which antigen it targets is not known. No much larger clone is present one base from it, and per-base qualities are unavailable. The sample is drawn from a study of neurological immune-mediated disorders (dated by TCRdb to the late 2010s). Study-level background: Among the 34 multiple sclerosis patients, approximately 30 had relapsing-remitting MS and 3 had secondary progressive MS. The cohort was made up of about 65 subjects, consisting of 15 or so HAM/TSP patients, some 34 multiple sclerosis patients and about 20 healthy controls. The study compared peripheral blood TCR-beta repertoires of HTLV-I-associated myelopathy (HAM/TSP) patients, multiple sclerosis patients and healthy controls using UMI-based sequencing. Alongside PBMC samples, the set of approximately 100 TCR-beta libraries contained longitudinal samples, technical triplicates, and paired CD4+ and CD8+ T-cell subsets that had been sorted.

V is reduced by 7 bases and J by 5 bases, leaving a spacing of 13 bases between them. Counted from cysteine to phenylalanine, this CDR3 has 13 amino acids. Only the CDR3 part of the read is kept: 39 bases, read in frame from the first base. For unsorted PBMC libraries, 2 million PBMCs were used after storage in RNAlater at -80 degrees C until RNA extraction. The multiple sclerosis patients were enrolled in a US clinical protocol that used magnetic resonance imaging to evaluate disease progression. Peripheral blood underwent Ficoll-Hypaque density gradient centrifugation to isolate PBMCs, which were then cryopreserved in liquid nitrogen. cDNA was synthesized by template-switch 5'RACE using a primer with a 10-nucleotide random unique molecular identifier that tagged each TCR transcript. Every sequencing run yielded over 160 million TCR-beta sequences covering 15-18 subjects. The RNeasy kit was used for extraction of total RNA. The KAPA Real-time Library Amplification kit was used to amplify TCR-beta VDJ regions with primers for the TCR constant region and the 5'RACE anchor. Sample indexes and Illumina adaptors were added in a first PCR, and a second PCR then increased library yield. After Ampure bead purification, the TCR product of roughly 650 bp was size-selected on a 2% E-gel SizeSelection system. Library quality was checked on a Bioanalyzer, concentration was measured with Qubit, and libraries were quantified with the Kapa Library Quantification kit before pooling. Libraries were sequenced paired-end 2 x 150 bp on an Illumina HiSeq 2500. To increase sequence diversity, roughly 23-30% phiX was spiked into each library pool. The source study handled its data this way. The quality-filtered reads were processed with the UMI-based MiGEC pipeline, whose error correction step removed more than 75% of the raw TCR sequences. VDJ genes were aligned to IMGT germline references, and clonotypes were defined by unique CDR3 amino acid sequence plus V-J genes. Clonal expansion, Shannon diversity and CDR3 relatedness (CalcPairwiseDistances, ClusterSamples) were evaluated with VDJtools, and phylogenetic trees were built with CLCbio workbench. Clones with at least 8 unique UMIs were defined as expanded, with this threshold being based on coefficient-of-variation modelling across technical triplicates. TCRdb reprocessing: public reads trimmed at Q25 with fastp, clones called with MiXCR, in-frame beta chains kept. Rows with a matching CDR3 protein are joined into one entry that keeps the most common DNA and genes. It is TCRdb's table, rather than the study itself, that gives the V and J calls and clone size. The sample records some 57,000 distinct CDR3 sequences, more than 3% of which are singletons. About 7% of the sample rests with the top ten.

Results and caveats for the whole study, not just this receptor: No identical CDR3 amino acid sequences were found to be shared among expanded clones across subjects, suggesting that TCR-beta repertoires were private in all groups. In phylogenetic analysis, the repertoires of 18 of 34 MS patients grouped into a cluster of related CDR3 sequences, which suggests a possible signature at the repertoire level. The MS cluster was not associated with any clinical or MRI features, and the authors stated that larger cohorts are needed. TCR clonal expansion was highest in HAM/TSP patients and lowest in MS patients, with MS patients falling below even healthy controls.

The chain is made from TRBV12-3 or TRBV12-4 and TRBJ2-3, with the D gene tentatively TRBD1 or TRBD2, based on 5 matching bases in each. The sample comprised PBMCs. The clonotype comes from a woman aged 55-69 years with multiple sclerosis. The DNA is TGTGCCAGCACCCCGTCGGGACGAGATACGCAGTATTTT. Its product reads: CASTPSGRDTQYF.